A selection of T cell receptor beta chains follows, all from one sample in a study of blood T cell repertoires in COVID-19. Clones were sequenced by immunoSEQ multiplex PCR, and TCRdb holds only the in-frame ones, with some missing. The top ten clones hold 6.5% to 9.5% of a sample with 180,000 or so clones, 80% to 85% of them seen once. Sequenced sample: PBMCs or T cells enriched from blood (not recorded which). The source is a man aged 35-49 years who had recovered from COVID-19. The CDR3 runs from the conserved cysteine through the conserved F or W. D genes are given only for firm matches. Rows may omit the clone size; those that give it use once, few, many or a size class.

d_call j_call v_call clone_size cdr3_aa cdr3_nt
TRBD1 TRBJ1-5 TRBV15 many CATWGQADNQPQHF TGTGCCACCTGGGGACAGGCGGACAATCAGCCCCAGCATTTT
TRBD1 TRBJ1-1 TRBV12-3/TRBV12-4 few CASSQGANTEAFF TGTGCCAGCAGTCAGGGGGCGAACACTGAAGCTTTCTTT
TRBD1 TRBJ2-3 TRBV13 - CASSSSGGADTQYF TGTGCCAGCAGCTCCTCAGGGGGCGCAGATACGCAGTATTTT
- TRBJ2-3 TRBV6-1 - CASSEFLPYF TGTGCCAGCAGTGAATTCCTCCCGTATTTT
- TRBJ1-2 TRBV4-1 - CASSKRDSNYGYTF TGCGCCAGCAGCAAACGCGACAGTAACTATGGCTACACCTTC
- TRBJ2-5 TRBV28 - CASSRWGRGETQYF TGTGCCAGCAGTCGGTGGGGCAGGGGAGAGACCCAGTACTTC
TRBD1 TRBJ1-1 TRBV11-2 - CASSLAGGLNTEAFF TGTGCCAGCAGCTTAGCAGGGGGCTTGAACACTGAAGCTTTCTTT
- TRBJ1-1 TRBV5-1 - CASSLMGNQGTEAFF TGCGCCAGCAGCTTGATGGGGAATCAGGGGACTGAAGCTTTCTTT
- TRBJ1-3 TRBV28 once CASSLNVGQGGNTIYF TGTGCCAGCAGTTTAAATGTGGGGCAGGGCGGAAACACCATATATTTT
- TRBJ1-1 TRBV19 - CASSSGTGAEAFF TGTGCCAGTAGTTCCGGGACTGGGGCTGAAGCTTTCTTT
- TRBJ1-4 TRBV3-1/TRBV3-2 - CASSTHRPTSGEKLFF TGTGCCAGCAGCACGCACCGACCCACGTCGGGGGAAAAACTGTTTTTT
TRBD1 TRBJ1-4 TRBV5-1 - CASSPRGTGTNEKLFF TGCGCCAGCAGCCCCCGGGGGACAGGGACTAATGAAAAACTGTTTTTT
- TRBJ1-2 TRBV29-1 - CSLAEGNYGYTF TGCAGCTTAGCGGAGGGGAACTATGGCTACACCTTC
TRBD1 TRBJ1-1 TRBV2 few CASSRDRLRFNTEAFF TGTGCCAGCAGTCGGGACAGACTTAGGTTCAACACTGAAGCTTTCTTT
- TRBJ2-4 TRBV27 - CASSLTPVPGENIQYF TGTGCCAGCAGTTTAACTCCGGTCCCAGGTGAAAACATTCAGTACTTC
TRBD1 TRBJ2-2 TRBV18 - CASSIQRTGGGTGELFF TGTGCCAGCTCAATCCAGAGGACAGGGGGCGGCACCGGGGAGCTGTTTTTT
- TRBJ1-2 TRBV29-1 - CSAQANYGYTF TGCAGCGCTCAGGCGAACTATGGCTACACCTTC
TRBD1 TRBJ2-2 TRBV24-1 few CATSDGDRDTGELFF TGTGCCACCAGTGATGGCGACAGGGACACCGGGGAGCTGTTTTTT
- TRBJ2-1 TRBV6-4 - CASSDSGLSYNEQFF TGTGCCAGCAGTGACTCCGGTCTCTCCTACAATGAGCAGTTCTTC
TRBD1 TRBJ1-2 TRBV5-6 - CASSLGQGVDGYGYTF TGTGCCAGCAGCTTGGGGCAGGGGGTGGATGGCTATGGCTACACCTTC
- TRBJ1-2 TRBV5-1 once CASSFSGGTNYGYTF TGCGCCAGCAGCTTTTCGGGGGGCACGAACTATGGCTACACCTTC
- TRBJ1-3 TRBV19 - CASSIRRGSGNTIYF TGTGCCAGTAGTATCCGTCGGGGCTCTGGAAACACCATATATTTT
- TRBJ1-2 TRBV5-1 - CASSLTGNGNYGYTF TGCGCCAGCAGCTTAACAGGGAATGGGAACTATGGCTACACCTTC
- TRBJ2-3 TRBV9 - CASSSTASTDTQYF TGTGCCAGCAGCTCGACAGCCAGCACAGATACGCAGTATTTT
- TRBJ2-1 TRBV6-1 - CASSEAKISEQFF TGTGCCAGCAGTGAAGCCAAGATCAGTGAGCAGTTCTTC
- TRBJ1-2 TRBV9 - CASSVFGGGPQDGYTF TGTGCCAGCAGCGTATTCGGTGGGGGCCCCCAGGATGGCTACACCTTC
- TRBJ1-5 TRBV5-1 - CASSLGVGSNQPQHF TGCGCCAGCAGCTTGGGTGTTGGCTCTAATCAGCCCCAGCATTTT
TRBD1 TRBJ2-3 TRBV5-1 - CASSLSSTGSTDTQYF TGCGCCAGCAGCTTGTCTTCGACAGGGAGCACAGATACGCAGTATTTT
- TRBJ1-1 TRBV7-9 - CASSFGGGRSTEAFF TGTGCCAGCAGCTTCGGGGGAGGGCGGAGCACTGAAGCTTTCTTT
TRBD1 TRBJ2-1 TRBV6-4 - CASSSGTGPYNEQFF TGTGCCAGCAGTTCCGGGACAGGGCCCTACAATGAGCAGTTCTTC